This entry describes one TCR beta chain. This entry is derived from a study of blood T cells in healthy people across ages. About the research overall: Template switching captured about one barcoded beta molecule per two T cells.

Together with a sample-barcoded 5' primer, a J-beta primer mix was included in a second PCR lasting about 7 to 11 cycles. MiXCR was run by TCRdb on the 5' RACE reads, yielding one entry per CDR3 protein. The sample has over 1,200,000 distinct CDR3 sequences, 45% to 70% seen once. This CDR3 has 16 residues. V dropped 7 bases and J dropped 3 bases, with 20 bases sitting between them. CDR1 MDHEN and CDR2 SYDVKM come from the germline V gene. Sequenced: blood. The rearrangement joins TRBV28 to TRBJ2-3, with a tentative D call TRBD2 (5 bases). This clonotype was obtained from a man aged 18 to 30 in good health. The CDR3 DNA is TGTGCCAGCATCCCGGTCGACGGGAAAGGTACAGATACGCAGTATTTT. It is translated as CASIPVDGKGTDTQYF.